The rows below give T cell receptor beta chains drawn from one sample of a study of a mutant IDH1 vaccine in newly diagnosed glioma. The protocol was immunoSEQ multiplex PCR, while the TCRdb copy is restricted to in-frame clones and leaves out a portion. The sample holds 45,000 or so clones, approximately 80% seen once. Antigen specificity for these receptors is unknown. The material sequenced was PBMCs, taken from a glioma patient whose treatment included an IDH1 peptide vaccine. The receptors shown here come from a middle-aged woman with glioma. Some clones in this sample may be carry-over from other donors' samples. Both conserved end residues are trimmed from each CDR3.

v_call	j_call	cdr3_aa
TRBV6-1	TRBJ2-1	ASIPPGQYNEQF
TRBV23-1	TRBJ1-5	ASSQQGQSNQPQH
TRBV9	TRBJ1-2	ASSVALTGDHYGYT
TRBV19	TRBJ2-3	ASMGLGTGTDTQY
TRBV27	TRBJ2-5	ASSLLGGSEETQY
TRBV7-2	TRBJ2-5	ASSFGGQETQY
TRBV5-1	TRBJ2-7	ASSSGTGEFYEQY
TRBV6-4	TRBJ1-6	ASSDTRQGHSPLH
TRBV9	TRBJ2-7	ASSVADRRAYEQY
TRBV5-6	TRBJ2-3	ASSPQGFSTDTQY
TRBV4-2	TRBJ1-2	ASSQDGMAVEGYT
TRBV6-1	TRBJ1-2	ASSGTGGINYGYT
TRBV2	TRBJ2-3	ASRVDRGSTDTQY
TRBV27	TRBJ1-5	ASSEGNQPQH
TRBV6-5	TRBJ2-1	ASRRTSGRYNEQF
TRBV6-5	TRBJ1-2	ASSHLMWGNYGYT
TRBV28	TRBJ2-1	ASRTDYTGYNEQF
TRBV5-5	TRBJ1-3	ASSLAGTSGNTIY
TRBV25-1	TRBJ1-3	ASSEGPGNTIY
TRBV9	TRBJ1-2	ASSALRSVGGYT
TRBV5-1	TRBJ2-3	ASSAGARISTDTQY
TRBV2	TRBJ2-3	ASSTGGSTADTQY
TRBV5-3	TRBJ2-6	ARSPEGSGANVLT
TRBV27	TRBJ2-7	ASSLFADRSRGYEQY
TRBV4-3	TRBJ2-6	ASSQGWGSGANVLT
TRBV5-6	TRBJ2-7	ASSAGVSYEQY
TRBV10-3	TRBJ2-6	AIHEATGANVLT
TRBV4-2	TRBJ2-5	ASSQEGSGASVETQY
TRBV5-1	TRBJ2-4	ASSISSGKAKNIQY
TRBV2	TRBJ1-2	ASSPTRGTGDYGYT
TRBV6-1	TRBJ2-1	ASSGTLRDEQF